This T cell receptor (beta chain) appears in the sequencing data of a study of cytomegalovirus exposure and HLA in healthy donors. Overall study findings and caveats: In vitro confirmation showed three CMV-associated chains to be CMV antigen specific.

This clone has just a few counts. Antigen: not known. V lost 0 bases and J lost 11, with 13 bases in between. Germline V gives CDR1 GTSNPN, CDR2 SVGIG (reference sequence). The CDR3 has 13 amino acids. Measured with immunoSEQ multiplex PCR; TCRdb has only the in-frame clones, and not every one. This table has tens of thousands of clones, 94% appearing once. This sequence was found in a woman between 18 and 30 years old in good health and CMV-seronegative. The sequenced sample was PBMCs. V and J are TRBV30 and TRBJ1-4, with D unclear. As DNA, the CDR3 is TGTGCCTGGAGTGTAGGCGGGTATGGGAAACTGTTTTTT. Residues: CAWSVGGYGKLFF.